In its sample, the clone carrying this TCR beta chain was seen a few times. The sample contains more than one DNA sequence encoding this CDR3. These data belong to a study of shared T cell receptors in the human thymus. Using immunoSEQ multiplex PCR, the repertoire was profiled, and TCRdb retains in-frame clones only, with some absent. The sample lists about 540,000 clones, 70% to 80% occurring once. This same sample was also part of a study on human thymus T cells.

What was sequenced was thymocytes. The sequence came from a boy younger than two with a congenital heart defect.

The CDR3 nucleotides read TGTGCCAGCAGTTATCAGGGACAGGGTTCCACTGAAGCTTTCTTT. Translation: CASSYQGQGSTEAFF. This chain connects TRBV6-5 to TRBJ1-1, with 9 bases fitting TRBD1. With 3 bases clipped from V and 4 bases from J, the junction kept 6 bases outside the gene matches. There are 15 residues in the CDR3. Germline CDR1 is MNHEY and CDR2 is SVGAGI.